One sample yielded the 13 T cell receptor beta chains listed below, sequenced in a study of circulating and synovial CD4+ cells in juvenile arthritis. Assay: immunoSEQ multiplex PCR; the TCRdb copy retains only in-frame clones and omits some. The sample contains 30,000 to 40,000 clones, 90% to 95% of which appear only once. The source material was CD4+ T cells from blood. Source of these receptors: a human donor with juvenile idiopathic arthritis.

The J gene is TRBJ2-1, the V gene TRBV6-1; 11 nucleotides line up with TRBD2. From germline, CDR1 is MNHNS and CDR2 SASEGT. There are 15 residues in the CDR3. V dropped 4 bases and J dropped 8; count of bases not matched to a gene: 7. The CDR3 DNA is TGTGCCAGCAGTGCGACTAGCGGGAACACCCATGAGCAGTTCTTC. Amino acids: CASSATSGNTHEQFF.

The CDR3 here is CAWSGVTGRRWETQYF. CDR3 in DNA: TGTGCCTGGAGTGGGGTGACAGGGAGGAGATGGGAGACCCAGTACTTC. The V and J genes are TRBV30 and TRBJ2-5; tentative D call: TRBD1 (7 bases). The CDR3 is 16 amino acids. The V gene lost 1 base and the J gene lost 5 bases, with 20 bases spanning the gap. From germline, CDR1 is GTSNPN and CDR2 SVGIG (reference sequence).

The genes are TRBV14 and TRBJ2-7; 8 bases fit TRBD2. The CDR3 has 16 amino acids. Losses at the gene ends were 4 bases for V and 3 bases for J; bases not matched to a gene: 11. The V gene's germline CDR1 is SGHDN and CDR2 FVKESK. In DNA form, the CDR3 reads TGTGCCAGCAGCCCTGAAACGCCGGGGGGGCGCTACGAGCAGTACTTC. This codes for CASSPETPGGRYEQYF.

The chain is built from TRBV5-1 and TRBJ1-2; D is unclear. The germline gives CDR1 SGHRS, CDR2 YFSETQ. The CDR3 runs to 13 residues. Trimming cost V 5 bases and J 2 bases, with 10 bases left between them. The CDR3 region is CASSTDSNYGYTF. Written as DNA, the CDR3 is TGCGCCAGCAGTACAGATTCGAACTATGGCTACACCTTC.

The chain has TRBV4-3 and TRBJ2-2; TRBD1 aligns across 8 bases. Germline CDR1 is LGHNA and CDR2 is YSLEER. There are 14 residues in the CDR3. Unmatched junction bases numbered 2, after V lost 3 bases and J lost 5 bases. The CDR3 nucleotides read TGCGCCAGCAGCCAGCAGGGGGCAACCGGGGAGCTGTTTTTT. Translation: CASSQQGATGELFF.

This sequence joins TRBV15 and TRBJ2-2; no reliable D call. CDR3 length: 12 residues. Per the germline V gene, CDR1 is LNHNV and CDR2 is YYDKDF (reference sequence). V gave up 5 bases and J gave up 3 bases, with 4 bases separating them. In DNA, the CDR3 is TGTGCCACCAGCTACTACACCGGGGAGCTGTTTTTT. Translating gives CATSYYTGELFF.

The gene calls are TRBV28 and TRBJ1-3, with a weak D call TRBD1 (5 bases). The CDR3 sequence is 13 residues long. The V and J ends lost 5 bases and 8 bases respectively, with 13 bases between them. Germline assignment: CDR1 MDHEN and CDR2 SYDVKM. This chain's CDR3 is CASSPGVRDTIYF. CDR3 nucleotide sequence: TGTGCCAGCAGTCCGGGGGTACGGGACACCATATATTTT.

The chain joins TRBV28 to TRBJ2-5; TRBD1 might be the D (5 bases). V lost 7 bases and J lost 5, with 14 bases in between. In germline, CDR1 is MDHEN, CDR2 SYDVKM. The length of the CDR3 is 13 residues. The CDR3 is CASNDPGMETQYF. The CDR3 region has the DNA TGTGCCAGCAACGACCCAGGGATGGAGACCCAGTACTTC.

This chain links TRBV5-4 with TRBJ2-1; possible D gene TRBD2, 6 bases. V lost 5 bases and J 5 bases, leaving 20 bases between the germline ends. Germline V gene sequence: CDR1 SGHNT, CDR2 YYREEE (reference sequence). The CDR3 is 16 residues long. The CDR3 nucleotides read TGTGCCAGCAGTCCTTTGGGGAGCGGGCCACACAATGAGCAGTTCTTC. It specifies CASSPLGSGPHNEQFF.

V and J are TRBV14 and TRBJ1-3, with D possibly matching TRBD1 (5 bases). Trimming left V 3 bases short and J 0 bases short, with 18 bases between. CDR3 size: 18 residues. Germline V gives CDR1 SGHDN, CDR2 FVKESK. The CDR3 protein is CASSQRTGLLSSGNTIYF. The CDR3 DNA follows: TGTGCCAGCAGCCAGCGGACGGGACTGCTCAGCTCTGGAAACACCATATATTTT.

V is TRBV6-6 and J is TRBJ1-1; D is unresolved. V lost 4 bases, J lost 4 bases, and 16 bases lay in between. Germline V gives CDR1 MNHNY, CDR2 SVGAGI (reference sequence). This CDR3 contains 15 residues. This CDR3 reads CASSFPGSGGTEAFF. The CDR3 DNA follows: TGTGCCAGCAGTTTTCCGGGATCAGGAGGCACTGAAGCTTTCTTT.

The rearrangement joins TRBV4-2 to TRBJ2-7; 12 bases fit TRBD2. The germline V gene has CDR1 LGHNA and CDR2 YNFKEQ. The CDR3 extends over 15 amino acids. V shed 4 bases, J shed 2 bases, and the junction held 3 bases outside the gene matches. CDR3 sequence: CASSLGLAGTYEQYF. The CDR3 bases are TGTGCCAGCAGCCTAGGACTAGCGGGAACCTACGAGCAGTACTTC.

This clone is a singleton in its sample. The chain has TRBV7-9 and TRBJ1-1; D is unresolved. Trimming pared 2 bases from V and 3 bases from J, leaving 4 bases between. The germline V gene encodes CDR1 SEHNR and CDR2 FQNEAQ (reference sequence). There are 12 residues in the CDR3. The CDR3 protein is CASSLQDTEAFF. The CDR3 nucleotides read TGTGCCAGCAGCTTACAGGACACTGAAGCTTTCTTT.